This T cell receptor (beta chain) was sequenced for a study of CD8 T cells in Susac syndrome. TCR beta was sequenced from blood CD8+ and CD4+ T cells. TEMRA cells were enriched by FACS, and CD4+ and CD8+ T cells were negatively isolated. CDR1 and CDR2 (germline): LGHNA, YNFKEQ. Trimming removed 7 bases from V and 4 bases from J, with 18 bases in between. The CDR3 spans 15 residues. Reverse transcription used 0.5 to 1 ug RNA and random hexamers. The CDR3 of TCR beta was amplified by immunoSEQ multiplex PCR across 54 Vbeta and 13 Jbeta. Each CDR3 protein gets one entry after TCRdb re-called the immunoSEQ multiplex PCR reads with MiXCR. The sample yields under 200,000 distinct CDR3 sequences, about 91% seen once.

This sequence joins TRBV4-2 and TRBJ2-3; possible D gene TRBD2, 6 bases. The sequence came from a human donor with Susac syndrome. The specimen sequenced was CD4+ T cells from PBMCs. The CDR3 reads CASTPGAGSPDTQYF. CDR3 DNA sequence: TGTGCCAGCACACCTGGGGCGGGGAGCCCAGATACGCAGTATTTT.